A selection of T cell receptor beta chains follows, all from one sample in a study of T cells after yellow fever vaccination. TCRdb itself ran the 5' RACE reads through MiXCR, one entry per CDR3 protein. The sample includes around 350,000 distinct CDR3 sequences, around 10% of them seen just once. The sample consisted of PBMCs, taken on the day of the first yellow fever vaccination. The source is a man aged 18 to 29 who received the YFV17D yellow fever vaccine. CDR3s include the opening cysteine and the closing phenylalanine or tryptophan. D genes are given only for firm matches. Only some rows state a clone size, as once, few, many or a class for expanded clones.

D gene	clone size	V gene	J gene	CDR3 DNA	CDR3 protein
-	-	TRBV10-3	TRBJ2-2	TGTGCCATCAGTGCTTACGGGACAACCACCGGGGAGCTGTTTTTT	CAISAYGTTTGELFF
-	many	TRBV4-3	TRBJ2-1	TGCGCCAGCAGCCAAGGACGCGGACTCATCGATGAGCAGTTCTTC	CASSQGRGLIDEQFF
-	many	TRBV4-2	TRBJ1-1	TGTGCCAGCAGCCCTGGGTTTGACACTGAAGCTTTCTTT	CASSPGFDTEAFF
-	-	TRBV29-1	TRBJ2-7	TGCAGCGTTGAGGACACCGACTCCTACGAGCAGTACTTC	CSVEDTDSYEQYF
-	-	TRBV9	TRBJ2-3	TGTGCCAGCAGCGCCCGGGGGGCCCCCACAGATACGCAGTATTTT	CASSARGAPTDTQYF
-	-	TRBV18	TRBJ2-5	TGTGCCAGCTCAGGATCCAAGAGGACCCAGTACTTC	CASSGSKRTQYF
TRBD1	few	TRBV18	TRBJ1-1	TGTGCCAGCTCGAAGGACAGGCACACTGAAGCTTTCTTT	CASSKDRHTEAFF
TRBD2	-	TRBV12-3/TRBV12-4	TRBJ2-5	TGTGCCAGCAGCCGAGGACTAGACGGGGAGACCCAGTACTTC	CASSRGLDGETQYF
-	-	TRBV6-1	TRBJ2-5	TGTGCCAGCAACCAACCCGGCCGAGAGACCCAGTACTTC	CASNQPGRETQYF
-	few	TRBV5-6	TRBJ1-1	TGTGCCAGCAGCCGCCTCGGTGAAGGGAACACTGAAGCTTTCTTT	CASSRLGEGNTEAFF
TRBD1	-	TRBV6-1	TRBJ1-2	TGTGCCAGCCAACCGGGACAGAGAAAGAAGAGCTATGGCTACACCTTC	CASQPGQRKKSYGYTF
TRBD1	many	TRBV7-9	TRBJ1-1	TGTGCCAGCAGCTTAGACAGGGGAGCTTTCTTT	CASSLDRGAFF
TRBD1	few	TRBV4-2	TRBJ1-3	TGTGCCAGCAGCCAGGGGACAGCCAACTCTGGAAACACCATATATTTT	CASSQGTANSGNTIYF
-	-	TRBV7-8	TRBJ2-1	TGTGCCAGCAGCTCCTTGACAGTAACGCATGAGCAGTTCTTC	CASSSLTVTHEQFF
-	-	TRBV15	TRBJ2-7	TGTGCCACCAGCAGAGATCTGGACCCTTTGATCTCCTACGAGCAGTACTTC	CATSRDLDPLISYEQYF